This passage covers 22 T cell receptor beta chains from one sample sequenced in a study of graft-versus-host responses after intestinal transplantation. Their target antigens are unknown. The repertoire was sequenced with immunoSEQ multiplex PCR; TCRdb's copy has only in-frame clones and lacks some. The sample lists approximately 130,000 clones, approximately 92% occurring once. The sample consisted of unstimulated CD4+ T cells sorted from spleen or lymph node cells, taken before intestinal transplant. The receptors come from a human donor who received an intestinal transplant.

The J gene is TRBJ2-1, the V gene TRBV6-1; 9 bases are a match to TRBD2. The CDR3 runs 16 residues. Germline loops: CDR1 MNHNS, CDR2 SASEGT. V was clipped by 4 bases and J by 7 bases; unmatched bases: 11. Here the CDR3 reads CASSGGLGRGGNEQFF. As DNA, the CDR3 is TGTGCCAGCAGTGGGGGACTAGGGCGGGGGGGAAATGAGCAGTTCTTC.

This chain uses TRBV5-4 with TRBJ2-7, with 12 bases that match TRBD2. There are 18 residues in the CDR3. Germline-derived CDR1 and CDR2 are SGHNT and YYREEE (reference sequence). The V gene end was trimmed by 4 bases and the J gene end by 5 bases; junction bases not matched to a gene: 16. The CDR3 here is CASSQGLLAGGPGHEQYF. DNA for the CDR3: TGTGCCAGCAGCCAGGGGCTTCTAGCGGGGGGGCCCGGCCACGAGCAGTACTTC.

This rearrangement joins TRBV12-1 to TRBJ1-6; the table's TRBD1 call for D was not verified on the DNA. TRBV12-1 is labeled a pseudogene. The CDR3 consists of 13 residues. DNA of the CDR3: TGTGCTCACCCGGGACAGAATAATTCACCCCTCCACTTT. Amino acid sequence: CAHPGQNNSPLHF.

DNA for the CDR3: TGCAGCGTTGAATTTGGCTTTCCTGACTCCTACAATGAGCAGTTCTTC. Amino acid sequence: CSVEFGFPDSYNEQFF. This chain uses TRBV29-1 with TRBJ2-1; D uncertain. Germline-derived CDR1 and CDR2 are SQVTM and ANQGSEA. V dropped 2 bases and J dropped 0 bases, with 14 bases sitting between them. The CDR3 runs to 16 residues.

Written as DNA, the CDR3 is TGTGCCAGCAGTTTATGGGGGCGATTCTCTACGTATCAGCCCCAGCATTTT. Encoded protein: CASSLWGRFSTYQPQHF. The chain links TRBV28 to TRBJ1-5; D is perhaps TRBD1 (5 bases). Germline V gives CDR1 MDHEN, CDR2 SYDVKM. The V end lost 0 bases, the J end lost 5 bases, and 17 bases lay between the germline ends. This CDR3 has 17 amino acids.

This chain joins TRBV9 and TRBJ1-5; 9 nucleotides align to TRBD1. This CDR3 has 16 residues. After removal of 3 bases from V and 1 base from J, the junction contained 5 bases not matched to a gene. Germline CDR1 SGDLS, CDR2 YYNGEE. For the CDR3, the DNA is TGTGCCAGCAGCGCGGGACAGGGAGGGAGCAATCAGCCCCAGCATTTT. This gives the protein CASSAGQGGSNQPQHF.

The chain employs TRBV6-1 and TRBJ1-5; D gene uncertain. Trimming took 2 bases from V and 1 from J, leaving 3 bases between them. The CDR3 has 13 residues. Germline lookup yields CDR1 MNHNS and CDR2 SASEGT. The CDR3 region has the DNA TGTGCCAGCAGTGAACGGAGCAATCAGCCCCAGCATTTT. It yields the protein CASSERSNQPQHF.

This clone occurred once. V and J are TRBV7-9 and TRBJ2-5, with D perhaps assigned TRBD1 or TRBD2 (5 bases each). The J call is uncertain, as TRBJ2-7 better fits the DNA end. The CDR3 consists of 14 residues. The germline CDR1 and CDR2 sequences are SEHNR and FQNEAQ (reference sequence). In DNA form, the CDR3 reads TGTGCCAGCAGCTGGGGTCAGGGAGACTACGAGCAGTACTTC. Protein sequence: CASSWGQGDYEQYF.

The genes are TRBV5-1 and TRBJ2-3, with D tentatively TRBD2 (5 bases). Deletions cut 3 bases from V and 6 bases from J, with 11 bases between. Germline V lookup: CDR1 SGHRS, CDR2 YFSETQ. This CDR3 comprises 13 residues. CDR3 nucleotides: TGCGCCAGCAGCTACCTATCGGGGGATACGCAGTATTTT. Amino acid sequence: CASSYLSGDTQYF.

The genes are TRBV6-1 and TRBJ2-7; D possibly corresponds to TRBD2 (6 bases). Trimming pared 5 bases from V and 10 bases from J, leaving 15 bases between. Germline CDR1 reads MNHNS; CDR2 reads SASEGT. CDR3 size: 12 residues. CDR3 DNA: TGTGCCAGCAGTCCCCGAGCGGGCGGACAGTACTTC. Translated, it gives CASSPRAGGQYF.

V is TRBV27 and J is TRBJ2-5, with D possibly TRBD2 on 5 matching bases. The germline V gene encodes CDR1 MNHEY and CDR2 SMNVEV (reference sequence). This CDR3 comprises 13 residues. Trimming stripped 6 bases from V and 1 base from J, with 9 bases between. The CDR3 protein is CASRTLAQETQYF. CDR3 nucleotide sequence: TGTGCCAGCAGGACTCTAGCCCAAGAGACCCAGTACTTC.

This clone was observed once. The gene calls are TRBV19 and TRBJ1-5; TRBD1 might be the D (5 bases). The V end was cut by 9 bases, the J end by 5 bases, with 20 bases between. Germline loops: CDR1 LNHDA, CDR2 SQIVND (reference sequence). The CDR3 is 15 residues long. The CDR3 is CASTRDARGYQPQHF. The CDR3 DNA sequence: TGTGCCAGCACCCGGGACGCCCGAGGATATCAGCCCCAGCATTTT.

CDR3 residues: CASTKVRGKRSPLHF. CDR3 sequence (DNA): TGTGCCAGCACAAAAGTCAGGGGGAAAAGATCACCCCTCCACTTT. V and J are TRBV6-5 and TRBJ1-6, with TRBD1 matching 7 bases. The V segment lost 7 bases and the J segment 10 bases; nucleotides outside the gene matches: 13. The CDR3 covers 15 residues. Germline loops: CDR1 MNHEY, CDR2 SVGAGI.

The CDR3 DNA sequence: TGTGCCAGCAGCCCCGGGGGCCCGAGTGTGGATGAGCAGTTCTTC. Translated, it gives CASSPGGPSVDEQFF. The genes are TRBV2 and TRBJ2-1; D tentatively fits TRBD1 or TRBD2 (6 bases each). This CDR3 region has 15 residues. The germline V gene encodes CDR1 SNHLY and CDR2 FYNNEI. Trimming stripped 6 bases from V and 8 bases from J, with 20 bases between.

As regards this clone: At one end, the junction sequence differs from germline, possibly due to a read error. V usage is TRBV7-9 and J usage is TRBJ2-3, with 10 bases that match TRBD2. This CDR3 comprises 15 residues. Germline values: CDR1 SEHNR, CDR2 FQNEAQ (reference sequence). As DNA, the CDR3 is TGTGCCAGCAGGTTAGCGGGGGGCCATGCAGATACGCAGTATTTT. Its translation is CASRLAGGHADTQYF.

The CDR3 region is CASSFQQGSGEAFF. In DNA form, the CDR3 reads TGCGCCAGCAGCTTTCAACAGGGCTCCGGTGAAGCTTTCTTT. The gene calls are TRBV5-1 and TRBJ1-1; D may be TRBD1 (6 bases). The germline V gene has CDR1 SGHRS and CDR2 YFSETQ. V gave up 2 bases and J gave up 7 bases, with 15 bases separating them. CDR3 length: 14 residues.

The chain is built from TRBV19 and TRBJ1-2; no firm D call. Germline V gene lookup returns CDR1 LNHDA and CDR2 SQIVND (reference sequence). The CDR3 has 14 amino acids. Trimming left V 3 bases short and J 4 bases short, with 12 bases between. Here the CDR3 DNA reads TGTGCCAGTAGTATCCCACAGTCATTCTATGGCTACACCTTC. Protein sequence: CASSIPQSFYGYTF. The full variable domain, completed using reference TRBV19 and TRBJ1-2, is DGGITQSPKYLFRKEGQNVTLSCEQNLNHDAMYWYRQDPGQGLRLIYYSQIVNDFQKGDIAEGYSVSREKKESFPLTVTSAQKNPTAFYLCASSIPQSFYGYTFGSGTRLTVV.

This rearrangement joins TRBV30 to TRBJ2-7; 7 nucleotides agree with TRBD1. Germline V gene lookup returns CDR1 GTSNPN and CDR2 SVGIG (reference sequence). J gave up 3 bases and V 5 bases, and 10 bases lay outside the gene matches. The CDR3 totals 14 residues. CDR3 bases: TGTGCCTGGTCGACCGGGACAGAGAGCTACGAGCAGTACTTC. Amino acids: CAWSTGTESYEQYF.

This chain connects TRBV5-5 to TRBJ2-1; perhaps TRBD1 as D (5 bases). CDR1 is SGHKS and CDR2 is YYEKEE in the germline V gene (reference sequence). The germline V and J ends were trimmed by 2 bases and 10 bases, with 13 bases remaining between them. The CDR3 is 13 amino acids. The CDR3 region is CASSFQPSGEQFF. CDR3 DNA sequence: TGTGCCAGCAGCTTCCAGCCCTCAGGGGAGCAGTTCTTC.

J is TRBJ2-3 and V is TRBV7-9; TRBD2 matches at 8 bases. V dropped 2 bases and J dropped 4; count of bases not matched to a gene: 5. The CDR3 totals 15 residues. Per the germline V gene, CDR1 is SEHNR and CDR2 is FQNEAQ (reference sequence). The CDR3 here is CASSLSGGVADTQYF. Here the CDR3 DNA reads TGTGCCAGCAGCTTATCGGGGGGGGTGGCAGATACGCAGTATTTT.

The chain carries TRBV9 and TRBJ1-2; no firm D call. V was clipped by 0 bases and J by 4 bases, with 10 bases between them. Germline CDR1 is SGDLS and CDR2 is YYNGEE. This CDR3 is built from 14 residues. In DNA, the CDR3 is TGTGCCAGCAGCGTAGGGGCGTCAGGCTATGGCTACACCTTC. The encoded protein is CASSVGASGYGYTF.

This clone was counted between two and nine times. DNA for the CDR3: TGTGCCAGCAAGGGACTAGCGAGTGGGGATGAGCAGTTCTTC. Encoded protein: CASKGLASGDEQFF. The chain has TRBV27 and TRBJ2-1; 10 nucleotides line up with TRBD2. The CDR3 length is 14 residues. Germline CDR1 MNHEY, CDR2 SMNVEV (reference sequence). The trim removed 7 bases at V and 8 bases at J, leaving 8 bases unmatched.